This TCR beta chain derives from a study of cytomegalovirus exposure and HLA in healthy donors. Overall study results and limits: Several of the most significant clusters appeared linked to common viral pathogens, based on a later analysis. The study dropped some indistinguishable V segments, TRBV6-2 and TRBV6-3 among them. Previously analyzed data showed that most TCR beta V segments were productive at a frequency of about 87% or about 30%.

This clone was seen more than once but under ten times. Antigen: not known. The PCR made use of 60 Vbeta and 13 Jbeta primers. The authors' processing: An analysis performed later counted about 80 million unique TCR beta chains (around 10 million of them shared). The table came from immunoSEQ multiplex PCR; TCRdb's copy has only in-frame clones and leaves some out. V, J and clone size derive from that table, while D and trimming were established from the DNA sequence. The data contain 150,000 to 250,000 clones, 70% to 85% of them seen just once; the ten biggest clones take up about 0.094%. V lost 3 bases, J lost 3 bases, and 9 bases lay in between. Germline V gives CDR1 LNHNV, CDR2 YYDKDF (reference sequence). The CDR3 extends over 14 amino acids.

The receptor was isolated from a boy aged 2 to 10 in good health and CMV-seronegative. The V gene is TRBV15, the J gene TRBJ1-5; D unresolved. Sequenced input: PBMCs. The CDR3: CATSRRGVNQPQHF. Here the CDR3 DNA reads TGTGCCACCAGCAGGCGGGGAGTCAATCAGCCCCAGCATTTT.